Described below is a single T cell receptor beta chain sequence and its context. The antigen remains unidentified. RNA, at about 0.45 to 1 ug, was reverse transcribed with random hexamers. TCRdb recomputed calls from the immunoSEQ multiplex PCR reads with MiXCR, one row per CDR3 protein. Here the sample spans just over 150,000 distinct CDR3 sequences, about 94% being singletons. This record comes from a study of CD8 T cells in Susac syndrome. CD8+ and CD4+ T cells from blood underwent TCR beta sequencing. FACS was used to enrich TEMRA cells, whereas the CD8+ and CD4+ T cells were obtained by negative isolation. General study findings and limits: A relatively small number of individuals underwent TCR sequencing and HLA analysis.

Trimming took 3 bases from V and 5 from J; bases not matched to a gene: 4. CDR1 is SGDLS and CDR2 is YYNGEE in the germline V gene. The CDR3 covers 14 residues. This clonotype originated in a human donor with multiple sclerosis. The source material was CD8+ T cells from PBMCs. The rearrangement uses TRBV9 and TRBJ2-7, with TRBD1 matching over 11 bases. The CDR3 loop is CASSGGQGADEQYF. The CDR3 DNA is TGTGCCAGCAGCGGAGGACAGGGGGCGGACGAGCAGTACTTC.